This entry lists 2 T cell receptor beta chains sequenced from one sample in a study of T cell responses to AZD1222 COVID-19 vaccine. Sequenced by immunoSEQ multiplex PCR; TCRdb stores in-frame clones only, minus some. This table holds some 130,000 clones, 80% to 90% found once. This sample comprised peripheral blood, obtained on day 0 of AZD1222 vaccination. These receptors were obtained from an adult in good health.

This clone was picked up a small number of times. V and J are TRBV11-2 and TRBJ2-7; D gene unclear. Germline V gives CDR1 SGHAT, CDR2 FQNNGV. The CDR3 extends over 14 amino acids. V lost 4 bases to trimming and J lost 3 bases, with 13 bases between them. The DNA for the CDR3 is TGTGCCAGCAGCTCCCTTGAAGGCGGCTACGAGCAGTACTTC. Its translation is CASSSLEGGYEQYF.

This chain links TRBV19 with TRBJ2-2; 10 nucleotides align to TRBD1. Germline V gene lookup returns CDR1 LNHDA and CDR2 SQIVND (reference sequence). V was clipped by 4 bases and J by 4 bases; unmatched bases: 6. This CDR3 has 16 residues. The CDR3 coding sequence is TGTGCCAGTAGTACCAGACAGGGGGCCTTCACCGGGGAGCTGTTTTTT. Translated, it gives CASSTRQGAFTGELFF.